This TCR beta chain was recovered during a study of PD-L1 blockade in urothelial cancer. Study overall: Most patients, about 85% of the 29, were males with bladder-origin cancer.

Clones were read by immunoSEQ multiplex PCR, and TCRdb kept only the in-frame ones, dropping some. Among some 100,000 clones listed, roughly nine tenths were seen once. V trimming: 6 bases; J trimming: 7 bases; junction bases outside the gene matches: 15. Looked up from germline, CDR1 is SGHDN and CDR2 is FVKESK. The CDR3 is 16 residues long. This specimen was PBMCs, taken around atezolizumab (anti-PD-L1) treatment. This TCR came from a woman aged 80 or over with urothelial cancer. V is TRBV14 and J is TRBJ2-1; 7 positions match TRBD2. CDR3 sequence (DNA): TGTGCCAGCAGTCTAATAGGGACTACTGGTCGGAATGAGCAGTTCTTC. Its translation is CASSLIGTTGRNEQFF.